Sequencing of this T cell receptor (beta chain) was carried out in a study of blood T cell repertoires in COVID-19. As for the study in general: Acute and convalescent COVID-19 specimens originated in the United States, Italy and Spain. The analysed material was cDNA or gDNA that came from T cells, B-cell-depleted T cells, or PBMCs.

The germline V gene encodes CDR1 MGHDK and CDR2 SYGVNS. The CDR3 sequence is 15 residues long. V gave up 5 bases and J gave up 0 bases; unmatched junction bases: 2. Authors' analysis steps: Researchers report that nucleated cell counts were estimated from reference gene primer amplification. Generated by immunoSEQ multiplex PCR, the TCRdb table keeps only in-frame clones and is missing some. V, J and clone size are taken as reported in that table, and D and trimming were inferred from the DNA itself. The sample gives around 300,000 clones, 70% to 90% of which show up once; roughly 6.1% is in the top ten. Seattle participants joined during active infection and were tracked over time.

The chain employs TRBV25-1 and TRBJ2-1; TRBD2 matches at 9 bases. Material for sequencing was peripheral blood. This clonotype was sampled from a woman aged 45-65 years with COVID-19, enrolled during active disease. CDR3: CASSFSGSSYNEQFF. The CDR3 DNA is TGTGCCAGCAGTTTTAGCGGGAGCTCCTACAATGAGCAGTTCTTC.